This T cell receptor (beta chain) was captured in a study of human versus mouse CDR3 diversity and MHC coevolution (TCRdb year 2017). In the study overall: The immunoSEQ assay was reported to detect one in 200,000 T cells and to minimize amplification bias from multiplex PCR. Valid reads per sample ranged from about 5.5 x 10^6 to 1.8 x 10^7 across mouse and human samples. Human naive CD4 T cell repertoires served as a reference for TCR selection on multiple MHC II alleles, compared against human-TCR-locus transgenic mice with single MHC II. Three healthy volunteer blood donors made up the human cohort, with one aged 30 to 39, one aged 40 to 50 and one aged 60 to 70 at collection.

Fluorescence-activated cell sorting was used to isolate naive CD4 T cells, defined as CD45RO-negative and CD62L-positive, from PBMCs. Approximately 50 ml of fresh peripheral blood was collected from each donor, and PBMCs were isolated by Ficoll density centrifugation. Sorting was performed on a FACSAria III instrument, with purity above 85% for all samples. Germline trimming: 4 bases from V, 4 bases from J; junction bases outside gene matches: 12. The cysteine opens and the phenylalanine closes a CDR3 of 18 amino acids. Left in the record is the CDR3 DNA by itself, 54 bases read in frame from the first base. The germline V gene supplies CDR1 SGHTS and CDR2 YDEGEE. Results the study describes overall, beyond this receptor: Repertoire diversity was not considered directly comparable between humans and mice because human T cells were selected on over 5 MHC II alleles. On average, more CDR3 deletions and insertions were observed in humans than in mice, indicating greater exonuclease and TdT activity. Among all compared groups, two of the three human donors had the lowest clonal inequality scores. iCHAO1 estimates gave humans the largest TCR beta repertoire, some 1.6 million clonotypes, attributed likely to selection by multiple MHC II molecules.

The QIAGEN blood and tissue kit was used to extract genomic DNA from sorted cells, and the DNA was quantified on a NanoDrop 1000. TCR alpha and beta chains were deep sequenced and quantified on the immunoSEQ platform using multiplex PCR of genomic DNA. The published analysis was carried out like this. IMGT gene and region definitions were used for annotation of the TCR sequences. Out-of-frame rearrangements were taken as a proxy for the preselection repertoire and were compared with in-frame clonotypes. Repertoire size was estimated with the iCHAO1 estimator supplied with the immunoSEQ platform. A Gini index based on the Lorenz curve was applied to in-frame amino acid clonotypes to measure clonal inequality. The intersect function of the R package tcR was used to count shared clonotypes, and the Jaccard index was used to score similarity. V, J and V-J usage frequencies went into a principal component analysis run with the R prcomp function, with no normalization applied. TCRdb's version of the immuneACCESS table is confined to in-frame rearrangements and falls short of the full clone set. An unresolved V gene accounts for under half of the shortfall where checked; the remainder is of unknown origin. Clone size and the V and J calls come from that table; the DNA yielded D and trimming. Across this sample there are more than 55,000 clones, with around 94% seen only once. Clones ranked in the top ten supply approximately 17% of the sample.

Worth noting for this clone: Its binding antigen is unknown. Base qualities are not at hand, and no much larger clone is one base apart.

What was sequenced was naive CD4+ T cells from blood. Read against the paper, the sample's cell subset or site label means: CD45RO-negative CD62L-positive naive CD4 T cells. The sequence is built from TRBV5-8 and TRBJ2-1; TRBD2 fits 12 bases in the junction. The receptor comes from a person aged 55-75 years in good health. CDR3 sequence: CASSPSRVLAGGYNEQFF. DNA sequence: TGTGCCAGCAGCCCGTCTCGGGTTCTAGCGGGAGGGTACAATGAGCAGTTCTTC.